The clone carrying this TCR beta chain was seen repeatedly, ten times or more. It was with a sample-barcoded 5' primer and a J-beta primer mix that a second PCR of roughly 7 to 12 cycles was run. MiXCR, run by TCRdb on the 5' RACE reads, gives a single entry per CDR3 protein. The sample carries hundreds of thousands of distinct CDR3 sequences, 25% to 35% recorded once. The record originates from a study of blood T cells in healthy people across ages. CDR3 size: 16 residues. The V gene lost 1 base and the J gene lost 4 bases, with 15 bases spanning the gap. CDR1 is LNHNV, CDR2 YYDKDF, per germline (reference sequence).

The receptor was derived from a woman older than 75 in good health. The chain carries TRBV15 and TRBJ2-3, with D perhaps TRBD2 (6 bases). The sample taken for sequencing was blood. The DNA of the CDR3 is TGTGCCACCAGCAGAGTCGGAGGGACTTGGGCAGATACGCAGTATTTT. Translating it yields CATSRVGGTWADTQYF.